These 18 T cell receptor beta chains share one sample of origin, sequenced in a study of cytomegalovirus exposure and HLA in healthy donors. PCR amplification relied on 60 Vbeta primers (plus 13 Jbeta primers). Method: immunoSEQ multiplex PCR; TCRdb's copy keeps in-frame clones and lacks some. This table holds 160,000 or so clones, roughly 79% found once. The sequencing sample was made of PBMCs. The origin of the receptors is a woman aged 45 to 65 in good health and CMV-seronegative.

This sequence joins TRBV4-2 and TRBJ2-1; D is perhaps TRBD2 (6 bases). Deletions cut 1 base from V and 4 bases from J, with 11 bases between. This CDR3 is built from 15 residues. The germline gives CDR1 LGHNA, CDR2 YNFKEQ. CDR3 amino acids: CASSQGGVRYNEQFF. CDR3 DNA: TGTGCCAGCAGCCAAGGGGGGGTCCGGTACAATGAGCAGTTCTTC.

A single count supports this clone. The DNA for the CDR3 is TGTGCCAGCAGTCTTTCACGCAGGGTAGGGGCGACCCAGTACTTC. Amino acid sequence: CASSLSRRVGATQYF. V is TRBV6-6 and J is TRBJ2-5, with a weak D call TRBD1 (5 bases). The germline V gene has CDR1 MNHNY and CDR2 SVGAGI (reference sequence). Trimming shortened V by 5 bases and J by 7 bases, and 20 bases separated the two germline ends. The CDR3 is made up of 15 amino acids.

V and J are TRBV7-2 and TRBJ1-2; a possible D gene is TRBD1 (5 bases). Germline V gives CDR1 SGHTA, CDR2 FQGNSA. The CDR3 has 14 amino acids. The ends were cut back, 1 base at V and 5 bases at J, with 11 bases in the middle. The CDR3 DNA reads as TGTGCCAGCAGCTTAGTAGCAGGGCAATATGGCTACACCTTC. This gives the protein CASSLVAGQYGYTF.

The chain is built from TRBV6-5 and TRBJ1-1; 7 bases are a match to TRBD1. CDR1 MNHEY and CDR2 SVGAGI come from the germline V gene. The CDR3 contains 14 residues. Trimming removed 8 bases from V and 4 bases from J; junction bases left unmatched: 10. The CDR3 loop is CASLDRASSTEAFF. Here the CDR3 DNA reads TGTGCCAGCCTAGACAGGGCATCTAGCACTGAAGCTTTCTTT.

V usage is TRBV23-1 and J usage is TRBJ2-5; the match to TRBD1 covers 7 bases. TRBV23-1 is marked as an open reading frame, function uncertain. This CDR3 spans 16 amino acids. V lost 2 bases and J lost 1; bases outside the gene matches: 7. The CDR3 DNA reads as TGCGCCAGCAGTCAACTACAGGGGTCCTGCCAAGAGACCCAGTACTTC. This encodes CASSQLQGSCQETQYF.

CDR3 residues: CASSSNAFWSGGQEETQYF. The CDR3 coding sequence is TGTGCCAGCAGCTCCAACGCCTTCTGGAGCGGGGGGCAAGAAGAGACCCAGTACTTC. V and J are TRBV13 and TRBJ2-5; TRBD2 aligns across 9 bases. V lost 4 bases to trimming and J lost 3 bases; unmatched junction nucleotides: 18. The germline gives CDR1 PRHDT, CDR2 FYEKMQ (reference sequence). This CDR3 has 19 residues.

The rearrangement joins TRBV7-2 to TRBJ1-2, with D unclear. The CDR3 is 12 residues long. With 3 bases removed from V and 3 bases from J, the gap between germline ends came to 5 bases. Germline V gene sequence: CDR1 SGHTA, CDR2 FQGNSA. This CDR3 reads CASSFGDYGYTF. CDR3 nucleotide sequence: TGTGCCAGCAGCTTCGGGGACTATGGCTACACCTTC.

V gene TRBV7-9 combines with J gene TRBJ1-2, with 9 bases that match TRBD1. The CDR3 extends over 16 amino acids. Germline-derived CDR1 and CDR2 are SEHNR and FQNEAQ (reference sequence). Unmatched junction bases numbered 7, after V lost 3 bases and J lost 2 bases. The CDR3 here is CASSLGQGPTNYGYTF. The CDR3 nucleotides are TGTGCCAGCAGCTTGGGACAGGGCCCGACCAACTATGGCTACACCTTC.

The CDR3 loop reads CASRSTGQGYGYTF. The DNA of the CDR3 is TGTGCCTCTCGCTCGACAGGGCAGGGCTATGGCTACACCTTC. The chain employs TRBV10-3 and TRBJ1-2; 7 nucleotides match TRBD1. V shed 11 bases and J 4 bases; nucleotides not matched to a gene: 13. The CDR3 runs to 14 residues. Germline CDR1 reads ENHRY; CDR2 reads SYGVKD.

The gene calls are TRBV15 and TRBJ2-7; the D gene is possibly TRBD1 (5 bases). Trimming took 3 bases from V and 2 from J, leaving 11 bases between them. In germline, CDR1 is LNHNV, CDR2 YYDKDF (reference sequence). The CDR3 sequence is 14 residues long. CDR3 sequence: CATSSTRVTYEQYF. The CDR3 DNA follows: TGTGCCACCAGCAGTACCAGGGTGACCTACGAGCAGTACTTC.

The chain combines TRBV21-1 with TRBJ2-1; the D segment call TRBD1 is taken from the table without a DNA check. TRBV21-1 is labeled a pseudogene. The CDR3 covers 17 residues. CDR3 loop: CASSKGEGGIPYNEQFF. For the CDR3, the DNA is TGTGCCAGCAGCAAAGGGGAAGGGGGCATCCCCTACAATGAGCAGTTCTTC.

The J gene is TRBJ1-5, the V gene TRBV7-2, with D maybe TRBD1 (5 bases). The germline V gene encodes CDR1 SGHTA and CDR2 FQGNSA. V lost 6 bases to trimming and J lost 2 bases, with 14 bases between them. This CDR3 has 15 residues. CDR3 amino acids: CASSSTAGGNQPQHF. CDR3 DNA sequence: TGTGCCAGCAGTTCTACCGCGGGGGGCAATCAGCCCCAGCATTTT. Complete variable domain (other parts from reference TRBV7-2 and TRBJ1-5): GAGVSQSPSNKVTEKGKDVELRCDPISGHTALYWYRQSLGQGLEFLIYFQGNSAPDKSGLPSDRFSAERTGGSVSTLTIQRTQQEDSAVYLCASSSTAGGNQPQHFGDGTRLSIL.

The gene calls are TRBV6-5 and TRBJ2-5; D gene ambiguous. The germline V gene has CDR1 MNHEY and CDR2 SVGAGI. Trimming took off 0 bases at V and 1 base at J, with 9 bases between the two ends. CDR3 length equals 15 residues. The CDR3 loop is CASSYSVARQETQYF. The DNA for the CDR3 is TGTGCCAGCAGTTACTCGGTGGCTCGCCAAGAGACCCAGTACTTC.

V usage is TRBV7-3 and J usage is TRBJ2-5, with D maybe TRBD2 (7 bases). The germline V gene has CDR1 SGHTA and CDR2 FQGTGA. The CDR3 extends over 15 amino acids. Trimming took off 5 bases at V and 3 bases at J, with 16 bases between the two ends. The CDR3 DNA is TGTGCCAGCAGCCCACTGGGAGGGGGGGAAGAGACCCAGTACTTC. It is translated as CASSPLGGGEETQYF.

The chain links TRBV2 to TRBJ1-4, with 8 positions matching TRBD1. Looked up from germline, CDR1 is SNHLY and CDR2 is FYNNEI. The CDR3 is made up of 13 amino acids. J gave up 7 bases and V 10 bases, and 8 bases lay outside the gene matches. The CDR3 coding sequence is TGTGCCATGCAGGGGGCGAAGAGTGAAAAACTGTTTTTT. Amino acids: CAMQGAKSEKLFF.

The V call is TRBV2, the J call TRBJ1-6; D perhaps matches TRBD1 (5 bases). The CDR3 has 13 residues. CDR1 and CDR2 from the germline V gene are SNHLY and FYNNEI. V was shortened by 9 bases and J by 9 bases, with 15 bases between the two germline ends. CDR3 amino acids: CARGGTGTSPLHF. The CDR3 bases are TGTGCCAGGGGGGGAACAGGTACTTCACCCCTCCACTTT.

The V call is TRBV19, the J call TRBJ1-2, with D unclear. This CDR3 is 15 amino acids long. Germline values: CDR1 LNHDA, CDR2 SQIVND (reference sequence). The V and J ends lost 3 bases and 4 bases respectively, with 15 bases between them. The CDR3 loop reads CASSMGSAALYGYTF. Here the CDR3 DNA reads TGTGCCAGTAGTATGGGTTCGGCGGCTCTCTATGGCTACACCTTC.

The chain recombines TRBV4-2 with TRBJ2-2; D may be TRBD2 (6 bases). V was pared by 1 base and J by 3 bases, with 12 bases between. Germline V lookup: CDR1 LGHNA, CDR2 YNFKEQ. The CDR3 has 16 residues. CDR3 sequence (DNA): TGTGCCAGCAGCCAAGGGGTCGGGGGATACACCGGGGAGCTGTTTTTT. Protein product: CASSQGVGGYTGELFF.